These T cell receptor beta chains were read from a single sample in a study of blood T cell repertoires in COVID-19. Assay used: immunoSEQ multiplex PCR; TCRdb lists only in-frame clones, some missing. This repertoire shows approximately 310,000 clones, 87% found once; its top ten account for 1%. Material: peripheral blood. The receptors were sampled from a man aged 45-65 years with active or convalescent COVID-19. Each CDR3 is given with its conserved first and last residue. A D gene is named only where the DNA matches it firmly. Not every row has a clone size; where given, it reads once, few, many or a size class.

j_gene | d_gene | abundance | v_gene | CDR3nt | CDR3aa
TRBJ2-5 | NA | NA | TRBV7-3 | TGTGCCAGCAGCAGCAGGGGAGGGAGAGGAGAGACCCAGTACTTC | CASSSRGGRGETQYF
TRBJ2-2 | TRBD2 | NA | TRBV3-1/TRBV3-2 | TGTGCCAGCAGCCAGTATGGGGGGGATACCGGGGAGCTGTTTTTT | CASSQYGGDTGELFF
TRBJ2-1 | TRBD2 | once | TRBV18 | TGTGCCAGCTCACAGGGACTAGGGGATTTAGGTGAGCAGTTCTTC | CASSQGLGDLGEQFF
TRBJ1-6 | TRBD1 | NA | TRBV5-1 | TGCGCCAGCAGCTATAGACAGGGGAATTCACCCCTCCACTTT | CASSYRQGNSPLHF
TRBJ2-1 | TRBD2 | NA | TRBV9 | TGTGCCAGCAGCACTAGCGGGAGGGGGGATGGTGAGCAGTTCTTC | CASSTSGRGDGEQFF
TRBJ1-2 | TRBD1 | NA | TRBV4-2 | TGTGCCAGCAGCCAAGAGGCCGGGACAGGGCTTAACTATGGCTACACCTTC | CASSQEAGTGLNYGYTF
TRBJ1-2 | TRBD1 | NA | TRBV7-2 | TGTGCCAGCAGCTTAGGACAGGGTACATATGGCTACACCTTC | CASSLGQGTYGYTF
TRBJ1-1 | TRBD1 | NA | TRBV28 | TGTGCCAGCAGTTTATCACCCGGGACAGGGAGAACTGAAGCTTTCTTT | CASSLSPGTGRTEAFF
TRBJ1-2 | TRBD1 | NA | TRBV19 | TGTGCCAGTTGGGCCGGGACAGGGCTATATGGCTACACCTTC | CASWAGTGLYGYTF
TRBJ1-4 | NA | NA | TRBV28 | TGTGCCAGCAGGAACAGCAGGGATGAAAAACTGTTTTTT | CASRNSRDEKLFF
TRBJ1-1 | TRBD1 | NA | TRBV7-9 | TGTGCCAGCAGTTACGGACAGGGCGAAGCTTTCTTT | CASSYGQGEAFF
TRBJ2-5 | NA | NA | TRBV10-3 | TGTGCCATCAGTGAGTCGGGGGGGCCGTCGGAGACCCAGTACTTC | CAISESGGPSETQYF
TRBJ1-1 | NA | NA | TRBV19 | TGTGCCAGTAGTACTCTAATACAGGGTAACACTGAAGCTTTCTTT | CASSTLIQGNTEAFF
TRBJ2-3 | TRBD2 | NA | TRBV4-3 | TGCGCCAGCAGCCAAGGGTGGAGCGGGGCAAACACAGATACGCAGTATTTT | CASSQGWSGANTDTQYF
TRBJ2-7 | NA | NA | TRBV6-4 | TGTGCCAGCAGTGATTATAGCTACAGGGGGGGAGCCTACGAGCAGTACTTC | CASSDYSYRGGAYEQYF
TRBJ2-1 | NA | NA | TRBV6-5 | TGTGCCAGCAGGGACCTCCAGGGATGGCAGTTCTTC | CASRDLQGWQFF
TRBJ1-1 | TRBD1 | NA | TRBV2 | TGTGCCAGCACTGTGGACAGGGTGAAATCTGTAGCTTTCTTT | CASTVDRVKSVAFF
TRBJ1-2 | TRBD1 | NA | TRBV7-9 | TGTGCCAGCAGTGCGTTGGGACAGGGCTATGGCTACACCTTC | CASSALGQGYGYTF
TRBJ1-1 | NA | NA | TRBV29-1 | TGCAGCGTTGATACAGGTTTGAACACTGAAGCTTTCTTT | CSVDTGLNTEAFF
TRBJ1-6 | TRBD1 | NA | TRBV13 | TGTGCCAGCAGCACCTACTACAGGGGGCATGTTTCACCCCTCCACTTT | CASSTYYRGHVSPLHF
TRBJ2-1 | TRBD1 | NA | TRBV10-1 | TGCGCCAGTTCCGGGACAGTCTCCTACAATGAGCAGTTCTTC | CASSGTVSYNEQFF
TRBJ2-3 | TRBD2 | NA | TRBV7-3 | TGTGCCAGCAGCTCCGGGACTAGCGGTGGGGCAGATACGCAGTATTTT | CASSSGTSGGADTQYF
TRBJ1-6 | NA | NA | TRBV7-9 | TGTGCCAGCAGTTCGGTAGGAGCTTTTAGCTCCTATAATTCACCCCTCCACTTT | CASSSVGAFSSYNSPLHF
TRBJ2-1 | NA | NA | TRBV5-1 | TGCGCCAGCAGCTTGGTTCGGTACAATGAGCAGTTCTTC | CASSLVRYNEQFF
TRBJ2-3 | TRBD1 | NA | TRBV9 | TGTGCCAGCAGCGCCACAGGGGGTCGCACAGATACGCAGTATTTT | CASSATGGRTDTQYF
TRBJ2-1 | NA | NA | TRBV7-2 | TGTGCCAGCAGCCCCGGGTCTCCTTACAATGAGCAGTTCTTC | CASSPGSPYNEQFF
TRBJ2-1 | TRBD2 | NA | TRBV24-1 | TGTGCCACCAGTGATTCCGGACTAGCGGGGGACAATGAGCAGTTCTTC | CATSDSGLAGDNEQFF
TRBJ1-2 | NA | NA | TRBV5-4 | TGTGCCAGCAGCCAGGGAGGGACCGAGGATTATGGCTACACCTTC | CASSQGGTEDYGYTF
TRBJ1-4 | TRBD1 | NA | TRBV29-1 | TGCAGCGCACACCCTTCGACAGGGGGAAAACTGTTTTTT | CSAHPSTGGKLFF
TRBJ2-7 | TRBD2 | NA | TRBV19 | TGTGCCAGTAGTATAACCCGGGGGGGCCCCTACGAGCAGTACTTC | CASSITRGGPYEQYF
TRBJ2-2 | TRBD2 | NA | TRBV4-2 | TGTGCCAGCAGCCCCTGGACTAGCGGGATCACCGGGGAGCTGTTTTTT | CASSPWTSGITGELFF
TRBJ2-3 | NA | NA | TRBV7-2 | TGTGCCAGCGCAAAGGACTTTGGAGATACGCAGTATTTT | CASAKDFGDTQYF
TRBJ2-4 | TRBD2 | NA | TRBV4-2 | TGTGCCAGCAGCCAAGAAGGACTAGCGGGGGGATCAGCCAAAAACATTCAGTACTTC | CASSQEGLAGGSAKNIQYF
TRBJ2-3 | NA | once | TRBV12-3/TRBV12-4 | TGTGCCAGCCGCACCCCGACTGCAGATACGCAGTATTTT | CASRTPTADTQYF
TRBJ2-3 | NA | NA | TRBV5-6 | TGTGCCAGCACCCCAGGGCGCCCAGATACGCAGTATTTT | CASTPGRPDTQYF
TRBJ2-5 | NA | NA | TRBV19 | TGTGCCACCCAGGACCTTCAGCGGGAGACCCAGTACTTC | CATQDLQRETQYF
TRBJ1-1 | TRBD1 | NA | TRBV28 | TGTGCCAGCACCCTTGGACAGGGCCCTCGCACTGAAGCTTTCTTT | CASTLGQGPRTEAFF
TRBJ1-2 | TRBD1 | NA | TRBV27 | TGTGCCAGCAGTTTCAGACAGGGGTATGGCTACACCTTC | CASSFRQGYGYTF
TRBJ2-5 | TRBD2 | once | TRBV4-1 | TGCGCCAGCAGCCAAGAGAGAGCGGGAGGAGGGGGGCAAGAGACCCAGTACTTC | CASSQERAGGGGQETQYF
TRBJ2-3 | NA | NA | TRBV5-6 | TGTGCCAGCAGCTCGACTAGTGTGACAGATACGCAGTATTTT | CASSSTSVTDTQYF
TRBJ2-7 | NA | NA | TRBV7-2 | TGTGCCAGCAGCTTAAGACATCCCGGCTCCTACGAGCAGTACTTC | CASSLRHPGSYEQYF
TRBJ2-1 | TRBD2 | once | TRBV5-4 | TGTGCCAGCAGCTTGGCTAGCGGGGGCTACAATGAGCAGTTCTTC | CASSLASGGYNEQFF
TRBJ1-3 | NA | NA | TRBV7-5 | TGTGCCAGAAGCCCCCGACAGGGGCCCTCTGGAAACACCATATATTTT | CARSPRQGPSGNTIYF
TRBJ2-3 | NA | NA | TRBV28 | TGTGCCAGCAGTTTGGTGCAGGGAACCACAGATACGCAGTATTTT | CASSLVQGTTDTQYF
TRBJ1-2 | NA | NA | TRBV14 | TGTGCCAGCAGCCAAGATTCGGCGGGTTACTATGGCTACACCTTC | CASSQDSAGYYGYTF
TRBJ1-6 | NA | NA | TRBV30 | TGTGCCTGGAGTGTCTCAGGGGACTCACCCCTCCACTTT | CAWSVSGDSPLHF
TRBJ2-7 | TRBD1 | NA | TRBV5-4 | TGTGCCAGCAGTTATGACATGGGACAGGGGTCCTACGAGCAGTACTTC | CASSYDMGQGSYEQYF
TRBJ1-2 | NA | NA | TRBV4-1 | TGCGCCAGCAGCCAAGAACACCGGAGGTATGGCTACACCTTC | CASSQEHRRYGYTF
TRBJ2-1 | TRBD2 | NA | TRBV2 | TGTGCCAGCAGTGAACTAGCGGGGGGGACGAATGAGCAGTTCTTC | CASSELAGGTNEQFF
TRBJ1-1 | NA | NA | TRBV28 | TGTGCCAGCAGTTCCCTCGGGGGTTATGGGACTGAAGCTTTCTTT | CASSSLGGYGTEAFF
TRBJ1-1 | NA | NA | TRBV10-3 | TGTGCCATCAATCCGGGGAGGGGGAACACTGAAGCTTTCTTT | CAINPGRGNTEAFF
TRBJ2-7 | NA | NA | TRBV29-1 | TGCAGCGTTGGCACGACTCCGTACTACGAGCAGTACTTC | CSVGTTPYYEQYF
TRBJ2-1 | TRBD2 | NA | TRBV11-2 | TGTGCCAGCAGCTTAGGCGGGACTAGGGGGAATGAGCAGTTCTTC | CASSLGGTRGNEQFF
TRBJ1-5 | NA | NA | TRBV7-2 | TGTGCCAGCAGCGTCGGGCAGGGGACGGAGCCCCAGCATTTT | CASSVGQGTEPQHF
TRBJ1-2 | NA | NA | TRBV30 | TGTGCCTGGAGCCCAGGGGTGGGCGGCTACACCTTC | CAWSPGVGGYTF